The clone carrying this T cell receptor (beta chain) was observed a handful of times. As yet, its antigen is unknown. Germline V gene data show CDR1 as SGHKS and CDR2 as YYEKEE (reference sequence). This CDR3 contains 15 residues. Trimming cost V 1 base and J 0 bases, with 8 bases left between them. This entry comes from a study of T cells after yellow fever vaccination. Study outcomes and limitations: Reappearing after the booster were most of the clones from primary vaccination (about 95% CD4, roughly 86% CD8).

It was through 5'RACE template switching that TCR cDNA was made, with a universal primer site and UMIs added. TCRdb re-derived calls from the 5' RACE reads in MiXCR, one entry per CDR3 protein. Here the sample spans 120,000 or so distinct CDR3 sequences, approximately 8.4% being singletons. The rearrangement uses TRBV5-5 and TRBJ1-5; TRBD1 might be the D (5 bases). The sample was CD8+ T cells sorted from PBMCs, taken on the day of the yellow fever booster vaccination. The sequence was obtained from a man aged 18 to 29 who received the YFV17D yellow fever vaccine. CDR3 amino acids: CASSLRGNSNQPQHF. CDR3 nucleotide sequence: TGTGCCAGCAGCTTGAGGGGTAATAGCAATCAGCCCCAGCATTTT.